The source of this T cell receptor beta chain is a study of cytomegalovirus exposure and HLA in healthy donors. Both 60 Vbeta primers and 13 Jbeta primers went into the PCR. This table comes from immunoSEQ multiplex PCR, and its TCRdb copy is limited to in-frame clones, with some not included. Counted here are around 49,000 clones, around 80% occurring once; the ten biggest clones make up around 8.1%. This CDR3 has 15 amino acids. The V gene end was trimmed by 6 bases and the J gene end by 4 bases; junction bases not matched to a gene: 12. In germline, CDR1 is MNHEY, CDR2 SMNVEV (reference sequence).

The material sequenced was PBMCs. The V call is TRBV27, the J call TRBJ2-7; TRBD1 matches at 7 bases. This clonotype was obtained from a man under 40 in good health and CMV-seropositive. The CDR3 here is CASRPGTVLVYEQYF. CDR3 in DNA: TGTGCCAGCAGACCCGGGACAGTCTTGGTTTACGAGCAGTACTTC.